These 2 T cell receptor beta chains were sequenced from one sample in a study of blood T cells in healthy people across ages. Primers used in a second PCR of roughly 6 to 11 cycles were a sample-barcoded 5' primer and a J-beta primer mix. Each CDR3 protein is one row after TCRdb ran MiXCR on the 5' RACE reads. The sample contains about 810,000 distinct CDR3 sequences, about 36% of which appear only once. Sequenced sample: blood. The receptors originated from a man between 18 and 35 years old in good health.

This clonotype was counted many times. The chain combines TRBV7-3 with TRBJ2-1, with D tentatively TRBD2 (6 bases). The V end lost 5 bases, the J end lost 0 bases, and 11 bases lay between the germline ends. The CDR3 loop spans 15 amino acids. In germline, CDR1 is SGHTA, CDR2 FQGTGA. The CDR3 DNA reads as TGTGCCAGCAGCCGCGGGACGAGCTCCTACAATGAGCAGTTCTTC. This translates into CASSRGTSSYNEQFF. Using reference TRBV7-3 and TRBJ2-1 for the parts outside the CDR3, the full variable domain is GAGVSQTPSNKVTEKGKYVELRCDPISGHTALYWYRQSLGQGPEFLIYFQGTGAADDSGLPNDRFFAVRPEGSVSTLKIQRTERGDSAVYLCASSRGTSSYNEQFFGPGTRLTVL.

V usage is TRBV21-1 and J usage is TRBJ2-7; TRBD2 is taken as the D call from the table, unchecked against the DNA. Judging by the DNA end, TRBJ2-4 fits better; the J call may be wrong. TRBV21-1 is marked as a pseudogene. The CDR3 extends over 16 amino acids. The CDR3 DNA follows: TGTGCCAGCGTACGATTAGCGGGGGGGAGCAAAAACATTCAGTACTTC. It is translated as CASVRLAGGSKNIQYF.